This TCR beta chain was sequenced for a study of T cell responses to AZD1222 COVID-19 vaccine. General study points: Donors were mostly white British, more females; clonal diversity possibly underestimated.

Points on this clone: Antigen specificity is unknown.

The CDR3 runs 12 residues. Trimming removed 7 bases from V and 7 bases from J, with 13 bases in between. Germline CDR1 reads MNHEY; CDR2 reads SVGAGI. Assay used: immunoSEQ multiplex PCR; TCRdb lists only in-frame clones, some missing. The profile shows 140,000 or so clones, around nine tenths of them singletons. Sequencing used peripheral blood, obtained 28 days after the second AZD1222 dose. V and J are TRBV6-5 and TRBJ1-2; TRBD1 might be the D (5 bases). The sequence came from an adult who received the AZD1222 COVID-19 vaccine. CDR3 DNA: TGTGCCAGCAATCCAGGGTGGGTTGGCTACACCTTC. Its protein product is CASNPGWVGYTF.